The sample holds many counts of the clone carrying this T cell receptor (beta chain). No ophthalmopathy progression within 18 months constituted stable Graves' hyperthyroidism. PBMCs stemmed from around 9.3 ml fresh peripheral blood. TCR beta CDR3 regions were amplified from RNA. First-round RT-PCR with HTBI primers amplified the TCR CDR3 region. TCRdb redid the calling of the multiplex PCR reads with MiXCR, one entry per CDR3 protein. The sample includes about 700,000 distinct CDR3 sequences, approximately 15% of them seen just once. V was pared by 6 bases and J by 1 base, with 9 bases between. This CDR3 has 13 residues. Germline CDR1 MDHEN, CDR2 SYDVKM. The data are from a study of T cells in Graves' hyperthyroidism and ophthalmopathy.

The chain employs TRBV28 and TRBJ1-2; D may be TRBD1 (5 bases). The TCR comes from a woman between 18 and 30 years old with Graves' hyperthyroidism. Sequencing was done on a sample of blood. The CDR3 protein is CASRSQGNYGYTF. CDR3 DNA sequence: TGTGCCAGCAGGTCTCAGGGTAACTATGGCTACACCTTC.